This T cell receptor beta chain appears in the sequencing data of a study of T cells in Graves' hyperthyroidism and ophthalmopathy. Amplification targeted TCR beta CDR3 regions from RNA transcripts. Researchers ran a first-round RT-PCR on the TCR CDR3 using the HTBI primer set. TCRdb passed the multiplex PCR reads through MiXCR, listing each CDR3 protein once. This table holds about 540,000 distinct CDR3 sequences, more than 45% found once. The CDR3 covers 15 residues. Between the trimmed V and J ends, which lost 0 bases and 2 bases, there was a span of 11 bases. CDR1 and CDR2 (germline): SGDLS, YYNGEE. This clonotype has just one count. This clone may be a read error of a much larger clone one base away. This is likely a read error, given that the CDR3 carries no conserved phenylalanine or tryptophan at its end.

The receptor was derived from a woman in her late teens or twenties with Graves' hyperthyroidism. This sequence joins TRBV9 and TRBJ2-5; D might be TRBD2 (6 bases). The sample taken for sequencing was peripheral blood or thyroid tissue (not recorded which). The CDR3 protein is CASSVDRGDQETQYL. CDR3 sequence (DNA): TGTGCCAGCAGCGTAGATCGCGGGGATCAAGAGACCCAGTACCTC.